This section outlines one T cell receptor beta chain sequence together with its context. Its specificity is not known. The study sampled nominally healthy donors, though unrecorded immune exposures were likely. These data belong to a study of cytomegalovirus exposure and HLA in healthy donors. Findings of the study overall: It was reportedly the case that the classifier diagnosed cytomegalovirus status with high specificity and sensitivity. Prior analysis indicated that the majority of TCR beta V segments exhibited productivity approximately 90% or approximately 30% of the time. Other equally common chains were less clonally expanded than HLA-associated TCR beta chains, a later analysis showed.

Both 60 Vbeta primers and 13 Jbeta primers went into the PCR. Only in-frame clones appear in the TCRdb table, and some are missing; sequencing was by immunoSEQ multiplex PCR. This repertoire comprises tens of thousands of clones; its ten largest clones make up 6% to 7%. The sequencing input was PBMCs. The clonotype comes from a middle-aged woman in good health and CMV-seronegative.

The CDR3 here is CASSPARGYGYTF. The CDR3 DNA reads TGTGCCAGTAGTCCCGCCAGGGGCTATGGCTACACCTTC. The V and J genes are TRBV19 and TRBJ1-2; D possibly corresponds to TRBD1 (6 bases). Trimming removed 5 bases at V and 4 bases at J, with 11 bases between. Looked up from germline, CDR1 is LNHDA and CDR2 is SQIVND (reference sequence). This CDR3 has 13 residues.